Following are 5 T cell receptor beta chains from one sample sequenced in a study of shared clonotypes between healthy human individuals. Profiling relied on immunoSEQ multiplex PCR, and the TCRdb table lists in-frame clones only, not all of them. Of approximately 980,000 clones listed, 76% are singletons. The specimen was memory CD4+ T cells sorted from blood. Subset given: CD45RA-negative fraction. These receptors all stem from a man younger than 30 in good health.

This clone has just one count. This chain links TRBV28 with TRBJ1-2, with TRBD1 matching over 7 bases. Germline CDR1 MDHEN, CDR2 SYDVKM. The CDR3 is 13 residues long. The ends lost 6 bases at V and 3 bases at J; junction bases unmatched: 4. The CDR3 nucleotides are TGTGCCAGCAGACCTCAGGGGGACTATGGCTACACCTTC. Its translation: CASRPQGDYGYTF.

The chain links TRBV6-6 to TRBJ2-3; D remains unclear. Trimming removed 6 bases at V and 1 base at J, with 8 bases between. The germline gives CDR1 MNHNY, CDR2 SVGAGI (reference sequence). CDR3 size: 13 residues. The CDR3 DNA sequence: TGTGCCAGCAGCGAGGACGGCACAGATACGCAGTATTTT. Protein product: CASSEDGTDTQYF.

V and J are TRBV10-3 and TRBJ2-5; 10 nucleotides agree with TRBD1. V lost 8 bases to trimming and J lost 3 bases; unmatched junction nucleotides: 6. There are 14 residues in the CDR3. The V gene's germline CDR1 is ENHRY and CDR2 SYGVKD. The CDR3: CAIGLGQGKETQYF. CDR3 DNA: TGTGCCATCGGACTGGGACAGGGGAAAGAGACCCAGTACTTC.

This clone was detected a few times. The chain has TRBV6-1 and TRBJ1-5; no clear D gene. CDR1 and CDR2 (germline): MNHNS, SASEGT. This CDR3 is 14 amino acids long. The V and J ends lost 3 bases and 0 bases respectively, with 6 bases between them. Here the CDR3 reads CASSEQASNQPQHF. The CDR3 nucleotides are TGTGCCAGCAGTGAGCAGGCTAGCAATCAGCCCCAGCATTTT.

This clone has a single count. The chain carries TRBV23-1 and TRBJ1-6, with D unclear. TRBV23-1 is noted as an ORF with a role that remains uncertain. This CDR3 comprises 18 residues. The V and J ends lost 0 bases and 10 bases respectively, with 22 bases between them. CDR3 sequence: CASSQSKLTPRRRSPLHF. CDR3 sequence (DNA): TGCGCCAGCAGTCAATCTAAACTTACACCGCGCAGGAGGTCACCCCTCCACTTT.